This is a list of T cell receptor beta chains from one sample in a study of cytomegalovirus exposure and HLA in healthy donors. The repertoire was sequenced with immunoSEQ multiplex PCR; TCRdb's copy has only in-frame clones and lacks some. This table has under 150,000 clones, around 72% appearing once. Sequencing was carried out using PBMCs. These receptors were taken from a woman in her 40s in good health and CMV-seronegative. CDR3s include the opening cysteine and the closing phenylalanine or tryptophan. Fields, in order: D gene, clone size, J gene, V gene, CDR3 DNA, CDR3 protein. A D gene is named only where the DNA matches it firmly. Where a row states a size, it is once, few, many or the class of an expanded clone; other rows omit it.

TRBD1 NA TRBJ1-2 TRBV18 TGTGCCAGCTTACCGGGGACAGGCGAACTTAATGGCTACACCTTC CASLPGTGELNGYTF
TRBD2 NA TRBJ2-5 TRBV5-4 TGTGCCAGCAGCCCCACGGGGGGGGCGAAGGGAGAGACCCAGTACTTC CASSPTGGAKGETQYF
NA once TRBJ1-2 TRBV29-1 TGCAGCGTTGAAGGGAGCGGGCTTGGCTACACCTTC CSVEGSGLGYTF
NA NA TRBJ1-4 TRBV18 TGTGCCAGCTCACCCGACTGGCGGGGGGATGAAAAACTGTTTTTT CASSPDWRGDEKLFF
TRBD2 NA TRBJ2-7 TRBV6-6 TGTGCCAGCAGTTACCGGGGGGGCCAGGACGAGCAGTACTTC CASSYRGGQDEQYF
NA NA TRBJ1-5 TRBV7-3 TGTGCCAGCAGCTTAAGTAACAGGGCCGGTGGCAATCAGCCCCAGCATTTT CASSLSNRAGGNQPQHF
TRBD2 NA TRBJ2-7 TRBV5-5 TGTGCCAGCAGCCCCCGAGGAGAGCGGGGGACCTCCTACGAGCAGTACTTC CASSPRGERGTSYEQYF
TRBD1 NA TRBJ1-4 TRBV10-3 TGTGCCATCAGTGAGAGGGACAGAGTTAATGAAAAACTGTTTTTT CAISERDRVNEKLFF
TRBD2 NA TRBJ2-3 TRBV30 TGTGCCTGGTCGCTAGCGGGAGGTGGCGATACGCAGTATTTT CAWSLAGGGDTQYF
NA NA TRBJ2-2 TRBV5-1 TGCGCCAGCAGCTCCCTAGACACCGGGGAGCTGTTTTTT CASSSLDTGELFF
NA NA TRBJ1-4 TRBV27 TGTGCCAGCAGTTCCGGGTGGACCCGGGGTGAAAAACTGTTTTTT CASSSGWTRGEKLFF
NA NA TRBJ2-7 TRBV14 TGTGCCAGCAGCCAAGATTACGCTACCTACGAGCAGTACTTC CASSQDYATYEQYF
NA NA TRBJ1-1 TRBV7-6 TGTGCCAGCAGCTCCAGGGTCACTGAAGCTTTCTTT CASSSRVTEAFF
TRBD1 NA TRBJ2-7 TRBV6-1 TGTGCCAGCAGTTCTTTGGGACAGGGCTACGAGCAGTACTTC CASSSLGQGYEQYF
NA NA TRBJ1-1 TRBV28 TGTGCCAGCACCCACTCCCTGCGCACTGAAGCTTTCTTT CASTHSLRTEAFF
TRBD1 once TRBJ2-7 TRBV5-8 TGTGCCAGCAGCTTGGCCGGGACAGGGAACTACGAGCAGTACTTC CASSLAGTGNYEQYF
TRBD1 NA TRBJ2-3 TRBV6-1 TGTGCCACCCGGACAGGGAACACAGATACGCAGTATTTT CATRTGNTDTQYF
NA NA TRBJ2-2 TRBV15 TGTGCCACCAGCAGAGGTGCGGGAATCGGGGAGCTGTTTTTT CATSRGAGIGELFF
NA NA TRBJ1-2 TRBV16 TGTGCCAGCAGCCAATCACACGATGGCTACACCTTC CASSQSHDGYTF
NA NA TRBJ2-4 TRBV13 TGTGCCAGCAGCTTAGGATCCGGGGCCAAAAACATTCAGTACTTC CASSLGSGAKNIQYF
NA NA TRBJ2-2 TRBV5-6 TGTGCCAGCAGCGGACAGACTGGCTGGGGGGAGCTGTTTTTT CASSGQTGWGELFF
NA NA TRBJ2-2 TRBV19 TGTGCCAGTAATTATCGGGGTTACACCGGGGAGCTGTTTTTT CASNYRGYTGELFF
TRBD2 NA TRBJ2-7 TRBV6-1 TGTGCCAGCAGGATCCTAGCGGGAGGGCCTAACGAGCAGTACTTC CASRILAGGPNEQYF
NA NA TRBJ1-5 TRBV19 TGTGCCAGTAGTGCCCTGGGAGGGAAGGGATATAGCAATCAGCCCCAGCATTTT CASSALGGKGYSNQPQHF
TRBD1 NA TRBJ2-1 TRBV9 TGTGCCAGCAGCGTAAGTCAGGGGGCCGGAGAGCAGTTCTTC CASSVSQGAGEQFF
NA NA TRBJ2-6 TRBV27 TGTGCCAGCAGTCCCCAGTTCTCTGGGGCCAACGTCCTGACTTTC CASSPQFSGANVLTF
TRBD2 NA TRBJ2-2 TRBV7-3 TGTGCCAGCAGCCCTAGCGGGCTAGCGGGCATCACCGGGGAGCTGTTTTTT CASSPSGLAGITGELFF
NA NA TRBJ1-1 TRBV9 TGTGCCAGCAGCGTAGCCAGTGGCACTGAAGCTTTCTTT CASSVASGTEAFF
NA NA TRBJ1-2 TRBV18 TGTGCCAGCTCACCGTCTTTGCAGGGATATGGCTACACCTTC CASSPSLQGYGYTF
TRBD1 NA TRBJ2-7 TRBV19 TGTGCCAGTAGTAGGACAGGGGCTTTCTACGAGCAGTACTTC CASSRTGAFYEQYF
NA NA TRBJ2-7 TRBV7-6 TGTGCCAGCAGCCCCGGGAAATCCTACGAGCAGTACTTC CASSPGKSYEQYF
NA once TRBJ1-1 TRBV7-9 TGTGCCAGCAGCTTAGAGTGGGCGGGGGACACTGAAGCTTTCTTT CASSLEWAGDTEAFF
NA few TRBJ1-1 TRBV18 TGTGCCAGCTCGCAGGGTACGGAGGGATTTGGCTTT CASSQGTEGFGF
TRBD1 NA TRBJ1-2 TRBV6-5 TGTGCCAGCAGCCCATACGACAGGGTGTCCTATGGCTACACCTTC CASSPYDRVSYGYTF
TRBD2 few TRBJ2-5 TRBV19 TGTGCCAGTAGTATCACGGGGGGGCAAGAGACCCAGTACTTC CASSITGGQETQYF
NA NA TRBJ1-1 TRBV5-1 TGCGCCAGCAGCCCCTCGGGACAAGAGAACACTGAAGCTTTCTTT CASSPSGQENTEAFF
NA few TRBJ1-1 TRBV18 TGTGCCAGCTCACCTGGGGGGGGGAACACTGAAGCTTTCTTT CASSPGGGNTEAFF
TRBD1 NA TRBJ2-3 TRBV2 TGTGCCAGCAGGAGACAGGGCGGGACAGATACGCAGTATTTT CASRRQGGTDTQYF
NA NA TRBJ1-2 TRBV28 TGTGCCAGCAGCCCGACAGACTATGGCTACACCTTC CASSPTDYGYTF
TRBD1 NA TRBJ2-7 TRBV4-1 TGCGCCAGCAGCCAAGGAGGGACAGGGCCCTACGAGCAGTACTTC CASSQGGTGPYEQYF
NA NA TRBJ1-4 TRBV28 TGTGCCAGCACCCACCCCAGGGGCTTAAATGAAAAACTGTTTTTT CASTHPRGLNEKLFF
NA NA TRBJ1-1 TRBV29-1 TGCAGCGTTCAGGATAACAGGGTTTGGTGGTCCACTGAAGCTTTCTTT CSVQDNRVWWSTEAFF
NA few TRBJ2-7 TRBV19 TGTGCCAGTAGTATACGGGAGAGTCTCGAGCAGTACTTC CASSIRESLEQYF
NA NA TRBJ2-7 TRBV6-5 TGTGCCAGCAGTCCTCGCCAGGGTGGATACGAGCAGTACTTC CASSPRQGGYEQYF
NA NA TRBJ2-7 TRBV5-4 TGTGCCAGCAGCTCCCGGACTTGGGGGGTCTACGAGCAGTACTTC CASSSRTWGVYEQYF
TRBD2 NA TRBJ2-2 TRBV27 TGTGCCAGCAACCCAGCGGGGGCGGCCGGGGAGCTGTTTTTT CASNPAGAAGELFF
TRBD1 NA TRBJ2-7 TRBV5-1 TGCGCCAGCAGTTATACCGGGACAGGGGTTAACGAGCAGTACTTC CASSYTGTGVNEQYF